This TCR beta chain was obtained from a study of shared clonotypes between healthy human individuals. CDR1 is SGHAT and CDR2 is FQNNGV in the germline V gene. This CDR3 has 12 amino acids. Trimming took off 2 bases at V and 8 bases at J, with 8 bases between the two ends. The protocol was immunoSEQ multiplex PCR, while the TCRdb copy is restricted to in-frame clones and leaves out a portion. Of some 650,000 clones in the sample, about 96% were seen once. Sequenced: naive CD4+ T cells sorted from blood. Subset indicated: CD45RA+ positively selected. This rearrangement joins TRBV11-2 to TRBJ2-3; D is ambiguous. The sequence was obtained from a woman younger than 45 in good health. The CDR3: CASSLPTPTQYF. For the CDR3, the DNA is TGTGCCAGCAGCTTACCCACCCCTACGCAGTATTTT.